This entry lists 26 T cell receptor beta chains sequenced from one sample in a study of T cell changes during pregnancy in multiple sclerosis. Sequencing was performed with immunoSEQ multiplex PCR; in TCRdb, only in-frame clones are kept and a portion is missing. In the table there are 85,000 to 100,000 clones, roughly nine tenths of which are singletons. The source was peripheral blood, collected in the first trimester of pregnancy. All receptors come from a female donor with multiple sclerosis, enrolled in a pregnancy study.

The chain joins TRBV6-5 to TRBJ2-5; 14 nucleotides match TRBD2. The germline CDR1 and CDR2 sequences are MNHEY and SVGAGI. With 4 bases clipped from V and 4 bases from J, the junction kept 5 bases outside the gene matches. The CDR3 runs to 16 residues. The CDR3 loop is CASSSGTSGSRETQYF. CDR3 in DNA: TGTGCCAGCAGTTCAGGGACTAGCGGGAGTCGAGAGACCCAGTACTTC.

J is TRBJ1-3 and V is TRBV27; maybe TRBD1 (5 bases). The germline V and J ends were trimmed by 3 bases and 4 bases, with 13 bases remaining between them. Germline V CDR1 and CDR2: MNHEY, SMNVEV (reference sequence). The CDR3 extends over 15 amino acids. CDR3 nucleotide sequence: TGTGCCAGCAGTTTTGGGCAGGGTCACGGAAACACCATATATTTT. The encoded protein is CASSFGQGHGNTIYF.

Only one count was recorded for this clone. The genes are TRBV7-3 and TRBJ1-1; 7 nucleotides align to TRBD1. V dropped 5 bases and J dropped 0; count of bases not matched to a gene: 3. CDR1 SGHTA and CDR2 FQGTGA come from the germline V gene. The CDR3 is 14 amino acids. The CDR3 region is CASSPGGMNTEAFF. In nucleotides, the CDR3 is TGTGCCAGCAGCCCAGGGGGAATGAACACTGAAGCTTTCTTT.

The chain employs TRBV27 and TRBJ1-5; D is possibly TRBD1 (6 bases). Trimming removed 2 bases at V and 7 bases at J, with 12 bases between. The CDR3 covers 14 residues. CDR1 is MNHEY and CDR2 is SMNVEV in the germline V gene (reference sequence). The DNA of the CDR3 is TGTGCCAGCAGTTTAAGGGGGAAAGGGCAGCCCCAGCATTTT. Its protein is CASSLRGKGQPQHF.

This chain joins TRBV6-5 and TRBJ2-7; possible D gene TRBD2, 6 bases. Germline loops: CDR1 MNHEY, CDR2 SVGAGI. The CDR3 is made up of 11 amino acids. Between the trimmed V and J ends, which lost 3 bases and 7 bases, there was a span of 7 bases. In DNA form, the CDR3 reads TGTGCCAGCAGTTATGGGAGGGAGCAGTACTTC. Its protein is CASSYGREQYF.

This chain uses TRBV27 with TRBJ2-2; D ambiguous. The length of the CDR3 is 14 residues. V was clipped by 3 bases and J by 6 bases, with 11 bases between them. In germline, CDR1 is MNHEY, CDR2 SMNVEV (reference sequence). Here the CDR3 reads CASSLRLQAGELFF. CDR3 nucleotide sequence: TGTGCCAGCAGTTTGCGCCTCCAGGCCGGGGAGCTGTTTTTT.

The V call is TRBV2, the J call TRBJ1-2, with D tentatively TRBD1 (5 bases). This CDR3 is 13 amino acids long. V dropped 7 bases and J dropped 0 bases, with 9 bases sitting between them. Germline V gene sequence: CDR1 SNHLY, CDR2 FYNNEI. The CDR3 loop is CASIDSPNYGYTF. The DNA for the CDR3 is TGTGCCAGCATCGACAGTCCTAACTATGGCTACACCTTC.

The V call is TRBV27, the J call TRBJ2-6; 9 bases are shared with TRBD2. Losses at the gene ends were 1 base for V and 6 bases for J; bases not matched to a gene: 7. The length of the CDR3 is 17 residues. Germline-derived CDR1 and CDR2 are MNHEY and SMNVEV (reference sequence). The CDR3 DNA reads TGTGCCAGCAGTTTATTGGGCGGGAGGGGGACGGCCAACGTCCTGACTTTC. As protein: CASSLLGGRGTANVLTF.

The V gene is TRBV29-1, the J gene TRBJ2-1, with 12 bases that match TRBD2. This CDR3 has 13 amino acids. Germline V CDR1 and CDR2: SQVTM, ANQGSEA. With V trimmed by 7 bases and J by 7 bases, 5 bases remained unmatched. The CDR3 is CSAGLAGRNEQFF. CDR3 DNA: TGCAGCGCCGGACTAGCGGGAAGGAATGAGCAGTTCTTC.

This chain uses TRBV30 with TRBJ1-1; tentative D call: TRBD1 (5 bases). The CDR3 is 15 residues long. The germline V gene encodes CDR1 GTSNPN and CDR2 SVGIG (reference sequence). Trimming cost V 3 bases and J 3 bases, with 17 bases left between them. The CDR3 region is CAWRDSFRGYTEAFF. CDR3 in DNA: TGTGCCTGGAGAGATAGCTTCCGGGGGTACACTGAAGCTTTCTTT.

This chain connects TRBV27 to TRBJ2-7; D uncertain. Germline V lookup: CDR1 MNHEY, CDR2 SMNVEV (reference sequence). The V gene lost 0 bases and the J gene lost 2 bases, with 5 bases spanning the gap. The CDR3 runs to 13 residues. The CDR3 region has the DNA TGTGCCAGCAGTTTATCCCCAACCTACGAGCAGTACTTC. Its protein is CASSLSPTYEQYF.

The chain combines TRBV28 with TRBJ2-1, with 7 bases fitting TRBD2. V shed 6 bases, J shed 0 bases, and the junction held 8 bases outside the gene matches. Germline CDR1 is MDHEN and CDR2 is SYDVKM. This CDR3 is built from 16 residues. The CDR3 here is CASSTQLAHSYNEQFF. The CDR3 DNA sequence: TGTGCCAGCAGCACCCAACTAGCGCACTCCTACAATGAGCAGTTCTTC.

CDR3 sequence: CASKTPGALTEAFF. The CDR3 DNA reads as TGTGCCAGCAAGACTCCAGGGGCGCTCACTGAAGCTTTCTTT. J is TRBJ1-1 and V is TRBV5-4; possible D gene TRBD1, 6 bases. The CDR3 consists of 14 residues. The V end was cut by 6 bases, the J end by 4 bases, with 16 bases between. Germline values: CDR1 SGHNT, CDR2 YYREEE (reference sequence).

The chain recombines TRBV6-1 with TRBJ1-1; a possible D gene is TRBD1 (5 bases). The length of the CDR3 is 13 residues. Germline V gives CDR1 MNHNS, CDR2 SASEGT. The ends were cut back, 4 bases at V and 1 base at J, with 7 bases in the middle. Here the CDR3 DNA reads TGTGCCAGCAGTGCAGGGTCGAACACTGAAGCTTTCTTT. It codes for CASSAGSNTEAFF.

The chain is built from TRBV10-3 and TRBJ2-3, with 7 positions matching TRBD2. The junction had 8 bases not matched to a gene; V was cut back by 9 bases and J by 2 bases. The CDR3 loop spans 14 amino acids. Germline V gives CDR1 ENHRY, CDR2 SYGVKD. CDR3 sequence: CAIKRDRNTDTQYF. The CDR3 DNA reads TGTGCCATAAAGCGGGATAGGAACACAGATACGCAGTATTTT.

The gene calls are TRBV5-1 and TRBJ2-1, with 7 bases identical to TRBD2. CDR3 length equals 15 residues. Per the germline V gene, CDR1 is SGHRS and CDR2 is YFSETQ. Losses at the gene ends were 2 bases for V and 8 bases for J; bases not matched to a gene: 10. DNA for the CDR3: TGCGCCAGCAGCTTCACGGGAGGATTGGTCGATGAGCAGTTCTTC. This codes for CASSFTGGLVDEQFF.

This rearrangement joins TRBV7-2 to TRBJ2-7, with a possible D match to TRBD2 (7 bases). Between the trimmed V and J ends, which lost 1 base and 3 bases, there was a span of 16 bases. The CDR3 extends over 16 amino acids. Germline CDR1 is SGHTA and CDR2 is FQGNSA. The CDR3 nucleotides read TGTGCCAGCAGCTTAGGCTTAGGGGGGGCGCACTACGAGCAGTACTTC. It yields the protein CASSLGLGGAHYEQYF.

The V and J genes are TRBV23-1 and TRBJ2-7; TRBD1 agrees at 8 bases. TRBV23-1 is placed among ORFs of uncertain function. The trim removed 4 bases at V and 3 bases at J, leaving 14 bases unmatched. The CDR3 length is 17 residues. The CDR3 coding sequence is TGCGCCAGCAGTCCCAGGACAGGGAAGGGAATCTTCTACGAGCAGTACTTC. Protein product: CASSPRTGKGIFYEQYF.

This chain uses TRBV7-2 with TRBJ1-2, with a tentative D call TRBD1 (5 bases). Germline CDR1 reads SGHTA; CDR2 reads FQGNSA. The length of the CDR3 is 17 residues. Between the trimmed V and J ends, which lost 5 bases and 4 bases, there was a span of 23 bases. The CDR3 DNA follows: TGTGCCAGCAGCCCTAGCCCGGGACTCCTAAGGAGCTATGGCTACACCTTC. Translated, it gives CASSPSPGLLRSYGYTF.

The chain combines TRBV6-4 with TRBJ1-2, with 11 bases fitting TRBD1. The CDR3 covers 16 residues. Per the germline V gene, CDR1 is MRHNA and CDR2 is SNTAGT. Trimming took 6 bases from V and 7 from J; bases not matched to a gene: 13. In DNA, the CDR3 is TGTGCCAGCAGCTCGGACAGGGGGCCCAGCCTAGGTGGCTACACCTTC. This encodes CASSSDRGPSLGGYTF.

The genes are TRBV27 and TRBJ2-1, with TRBD2 matching over 15 bases. Germline V gene sequence: CDR1 MNHEY, CDR2 SMNVEV (reference sequence). The V and J ends lost 5 bases and 4 bases, in that order; junction bases with no gene match: 6. The CDR3 spans 17 residues. CDR3 sequence: CASSLGTSGRNYNEQFF. Written as DNA, the CDR3 is TGTGCCAGCAGTCTCGGGACTAGCGGGAGGAATTACAATGAGCAGTTCTTC.

The chain carries TRBV23-1 and TRBJ2-5; 10 bases map to TRBD1. TRBV23-1 is an ORF, and what it does is uncertain. This CDR3 spans 17 amino acids. V lost 6 bases and J lost 5; bases outside the gene matches: 15. The CDR3 region is CASSHEPGGQGFETQYF. In DNA, the CDR3 is TGCGCCAGCAGCCACGAACCCGGGGGACAGGGGTTTGAGACCCAGTACTTC.

V gene TRBV5-1 combines with J gene TRBJ1-4; 10 positions match TRBD1. The CDR3 runs 16 residues. Germline loops: CDR1 SGHRS, CDR2 YFSETQ. Trimming took 4 bases from V and 0 from J; bases not matched to a gene: 3. The CDR3 here is CASSRDRGATNEKLFF. The CDR3, as DNA: TGCGCCAGCAGCCGGGACAGGGGCGCAACTAATGAAAAACTGTTTTTT.

V usage is TRBV6-1 and J usage is TRBJ2-7, with TRBD2 matching 10 bases. This CDR3 contains 16 residues. With V trimmed by 8 bases and J by 4 bases, 14 bases remained unmatched. The germline CDR1 and CDR2 sequences are MNHNS and SASEGT. The CDR3 loop reads CASGEAGGPGSYEQYF. The CDR3 nucleotides read TGTGCCAGCGGCGAAGCGGGAGGGCCAGGGTCTTACGAGCAGTACTTC.

The V call is TRBV11-1, the J call TRBJ1-1, with 10 bases matching TRBD1. V trimming: 1 base; J trimming: 1 base; junction bases outside the gene matches: 3. This CDR3 has 16 amino acids. The germline gives CDR1 SGHAT, CDR2 FQDESV (reference sequence). The CDR3 sequence: CASSLGRTGGNTEAFF. In DNA, the CDR3 is TGTGCCAGCAGCTTAGGGAGGACAGGGGGGAACACTGAAGCTTTCTTT.

V gene TRBV19 combines with J gene TRBJ2-7; D is perhaps TRBD2 (5 bases). The V end lost 6 bases, the J end lost 0 bases, and 12 bases lay between the germline ends. From germline, CDR1 is LNHDA and CDR2 SQIVND (reference sequence). The CDR3 sequence is 14 residues long. In DNA form, the CDR3 reads TGTGCCAGTAGGAGCGGACTGGGCTCCTACGAGCAGTACTTC. Translation gives CASRSGLGSYEQYF. The full variable domain, in which reference TRBV19 and TRBJ2-7 provide the parts outside the CDR3, is DGGITQSPKYLFRKEGQNVTLSCEQNLNHDAMYWYRQDPGQGLRLIYYSQIVNDFQKGDIAEGYSVSREKKESFPLTVTSAQKNPTAFYLCASRSGLGSYEQYFGPGTRLTVT.